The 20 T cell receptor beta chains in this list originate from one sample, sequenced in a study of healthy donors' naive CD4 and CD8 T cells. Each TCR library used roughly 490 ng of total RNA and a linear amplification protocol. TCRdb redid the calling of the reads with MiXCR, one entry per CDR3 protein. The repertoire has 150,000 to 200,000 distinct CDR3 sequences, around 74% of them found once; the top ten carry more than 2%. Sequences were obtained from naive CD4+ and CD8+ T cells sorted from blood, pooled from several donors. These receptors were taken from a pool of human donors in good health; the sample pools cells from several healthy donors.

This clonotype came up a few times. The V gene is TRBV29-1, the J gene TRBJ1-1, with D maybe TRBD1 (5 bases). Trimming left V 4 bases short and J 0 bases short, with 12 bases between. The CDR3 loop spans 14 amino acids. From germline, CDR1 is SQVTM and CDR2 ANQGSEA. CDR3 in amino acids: CSVVTGLLNTEAFF. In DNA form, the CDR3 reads TGCAGCGTTGTTACAGGACTTTTGAACACTGAAGCTTTCTTT.

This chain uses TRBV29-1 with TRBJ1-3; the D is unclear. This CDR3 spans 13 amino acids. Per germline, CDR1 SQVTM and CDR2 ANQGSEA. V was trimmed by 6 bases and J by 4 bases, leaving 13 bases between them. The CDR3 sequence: CSVDVGGGNTIYF. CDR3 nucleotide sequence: TGCAGCGTCGATGTAGGTGGGGGAAACACCATATATTTT. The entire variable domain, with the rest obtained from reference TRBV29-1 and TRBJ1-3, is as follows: SAVISQKPSRDICQRGTSLTIQCQVDSQVTMMFWYRQQPGQSLTLIATANQGSEATYESGFVIDKFPISRPNLTFSTLTVSNMSPEDSSIYLCSVDVGGGNTIYFGEGSWLTVV.

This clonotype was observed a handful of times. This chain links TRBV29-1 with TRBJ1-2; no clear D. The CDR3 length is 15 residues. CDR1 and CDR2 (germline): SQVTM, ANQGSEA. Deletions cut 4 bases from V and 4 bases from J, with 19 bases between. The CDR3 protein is CSVVAGNEFSYGYTF. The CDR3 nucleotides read TGCAGCGTTGTAGCTGGGAATGAGTTCAGCTATGGCTACACCTTC.

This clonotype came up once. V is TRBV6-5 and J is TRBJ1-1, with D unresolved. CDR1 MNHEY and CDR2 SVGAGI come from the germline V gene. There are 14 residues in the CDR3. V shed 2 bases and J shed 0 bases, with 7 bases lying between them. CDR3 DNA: TGTGCCAGCAGTTACACGCCGATGAACACTGAAGCTTTCTTT. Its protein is CASSYTPMNTEAFF.

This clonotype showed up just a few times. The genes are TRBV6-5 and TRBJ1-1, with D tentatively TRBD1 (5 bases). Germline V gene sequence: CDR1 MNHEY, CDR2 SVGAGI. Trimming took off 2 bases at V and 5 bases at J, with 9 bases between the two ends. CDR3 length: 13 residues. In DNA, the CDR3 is TGTGCCAGCAGTTACCAGGGATATACTGAAGCTTTCTTT. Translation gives CASSYQGYTEAFF.

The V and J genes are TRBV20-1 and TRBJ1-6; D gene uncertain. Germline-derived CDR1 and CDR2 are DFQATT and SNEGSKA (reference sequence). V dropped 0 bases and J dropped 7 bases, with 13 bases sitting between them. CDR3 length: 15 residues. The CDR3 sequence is CSARDGRQENSPLHF. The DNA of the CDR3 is TGCAGTGCTAGAGATGGTCGGCAGGAGAATTCACCCCTCCACTTT.

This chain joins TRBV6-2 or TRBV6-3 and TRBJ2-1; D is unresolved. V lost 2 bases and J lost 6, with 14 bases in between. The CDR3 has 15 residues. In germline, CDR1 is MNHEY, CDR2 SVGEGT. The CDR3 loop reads CASSYRTQFSNEQFF. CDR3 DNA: TGTGCCAGCAGTTACCGGACCCAATTCAGCAATGAGCAGTTCTTC.

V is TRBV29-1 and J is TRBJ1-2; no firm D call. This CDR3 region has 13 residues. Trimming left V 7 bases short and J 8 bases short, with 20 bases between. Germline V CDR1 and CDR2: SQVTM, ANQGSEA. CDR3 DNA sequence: TGCAGCGGGATGTCGGACGTAGGCCTGGGCTACACCTTC. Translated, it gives CSGMSDVGLGYTF.

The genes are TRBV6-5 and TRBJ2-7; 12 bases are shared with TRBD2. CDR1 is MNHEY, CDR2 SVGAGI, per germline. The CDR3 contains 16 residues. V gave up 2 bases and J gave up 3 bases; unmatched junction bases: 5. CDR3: CASSYRQTSGSYEQYF. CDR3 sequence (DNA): TGTGCCAGCAGTTACCGTCAGACTAGCGGGAGCTACGAGCAGTACTTC.

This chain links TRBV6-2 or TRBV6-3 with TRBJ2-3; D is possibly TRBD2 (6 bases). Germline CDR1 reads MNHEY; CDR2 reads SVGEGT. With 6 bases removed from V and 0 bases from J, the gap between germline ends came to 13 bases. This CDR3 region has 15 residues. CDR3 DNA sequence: TGTGCCAGCAGCTATCCCGGGACTAGCACAGATACGCAGTATTTT. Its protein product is CASSYPGTSTDTQYF.

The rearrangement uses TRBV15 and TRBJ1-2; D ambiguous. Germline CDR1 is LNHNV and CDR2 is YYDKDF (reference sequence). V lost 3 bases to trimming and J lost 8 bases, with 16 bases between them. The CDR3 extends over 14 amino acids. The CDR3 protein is CATSRITRGDGYTF. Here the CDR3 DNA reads TGTGCCACCAGCAGGATTACGAGAGGAGACGGCTACACCTTC.

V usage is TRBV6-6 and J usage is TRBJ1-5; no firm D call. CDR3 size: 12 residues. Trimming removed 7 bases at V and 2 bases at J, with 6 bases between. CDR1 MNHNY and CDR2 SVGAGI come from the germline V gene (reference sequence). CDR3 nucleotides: TGTGCCAGCATGCGGGGCAATCAGCCCCAGCATTTT. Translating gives CASMRGNQPQHF.

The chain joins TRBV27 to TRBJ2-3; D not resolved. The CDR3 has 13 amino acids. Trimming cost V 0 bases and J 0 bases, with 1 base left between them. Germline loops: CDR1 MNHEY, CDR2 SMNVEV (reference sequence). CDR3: CASSLSSTDTQYF. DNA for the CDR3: TGTGCCAGCAGTTTATCCAGCACAGATACGCAGTATTTT.

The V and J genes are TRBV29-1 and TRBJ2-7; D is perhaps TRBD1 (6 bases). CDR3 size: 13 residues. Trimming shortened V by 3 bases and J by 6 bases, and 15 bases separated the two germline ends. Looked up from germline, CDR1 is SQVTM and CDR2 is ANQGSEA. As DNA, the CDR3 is TGCAGCGTTGAGCTCCGGCAGGGGCGCGAGCAGTACTTC. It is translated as CSVELRQGREQYF.

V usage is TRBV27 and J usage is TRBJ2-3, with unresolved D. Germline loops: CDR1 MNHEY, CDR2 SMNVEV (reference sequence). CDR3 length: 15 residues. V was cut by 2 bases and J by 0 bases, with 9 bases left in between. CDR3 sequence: CASSLNTASTDTQYF. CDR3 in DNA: TGTGCCAGCAGTTTAAACACGGCTAGCACAGATACGCAGTATTTT.

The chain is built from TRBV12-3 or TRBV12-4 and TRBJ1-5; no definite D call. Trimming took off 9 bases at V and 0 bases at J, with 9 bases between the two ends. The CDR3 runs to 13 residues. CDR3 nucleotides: TGTGCCAGTAGGCCAAATAGCAATCAGCCCCAGCATTTT. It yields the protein CASRPNSNQPQHF.

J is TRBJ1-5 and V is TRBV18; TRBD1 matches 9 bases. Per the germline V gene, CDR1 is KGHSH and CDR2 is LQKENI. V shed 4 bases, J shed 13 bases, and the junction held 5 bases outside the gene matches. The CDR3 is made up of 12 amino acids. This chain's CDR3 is CASSLGQGDQHF. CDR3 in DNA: TGTGCCAGCTCACTGGGACAGGGTGATCAGCATTTT.

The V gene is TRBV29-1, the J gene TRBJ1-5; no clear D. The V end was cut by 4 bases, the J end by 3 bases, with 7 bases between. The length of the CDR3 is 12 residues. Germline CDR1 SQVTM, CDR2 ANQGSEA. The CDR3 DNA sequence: TGCAGCGTTGTTGGGGACAATCAGCCCCAGCATTTT. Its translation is CSVVGDNQPQHF.

For the CDR3, the DNA is TGCAGTGCTAGAGATAGTGGGGTAGCTAGCGGGATCTACAATGAGCAGTTCTTC. It yields the protein CSARDSGVASGIYNEQFF. The rearrangement uses TRBV20-1 and TRBJ2-1; 9 positions agree with TRBD2. From germline, CDR1 is DFQATT and CDR2 SNEGSKA (reference sequence). Losses at the gene ends were 0 bases for V and 3 bases for J; bases not matched to a gene: 12. The CDR3 runs 18 residues.

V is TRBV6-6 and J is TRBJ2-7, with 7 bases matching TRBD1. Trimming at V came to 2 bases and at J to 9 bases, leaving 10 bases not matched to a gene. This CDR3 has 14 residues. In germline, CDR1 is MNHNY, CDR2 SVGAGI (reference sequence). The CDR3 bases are TGTGCCAGCAGTTACCTCGGACAGGACTTAGGGCAGTACGTC. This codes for CASSYLGQDLGQYV.